Listed below are T cell receptor beta chains from one sample, sequenced in a study of blood T cell repertoires in COVID-19. Profiled with immunoSEQ multiplex PCR; TCRdb holds only in-frame clones, not every one. The table records some 300,000 clones, 70% to 90% of them present only once. The sample comprised peripheral blood. These TCRs come from a woman in her 30s who had recovered from COVID-19. Both conserved end residues are part of each CDR3. D genes are given only for firm matches. The listing skips clone size in some rows; elsewhere it reads once, few, many or a size class.

size: .; V: TRBV6-5; D: .; J: TRBJ2-5; DNA: TGTGCCAGCAGTAAACAGGGTTCGGGGACCCAGTACTTC; CDR3: CASSKQGSGTQYF
size: .; V: TRBV4-1; D: TRBD1; J: TRBJ1-4; DNA: TGCGCCAGCAGCCAGACAGGGAGTAATGAAAAACTGTTTTTT; CDR3: CASSQTGSNEKLFF
size: .; V: TRBV28; D: .; J: TRBJ1-1; DNA: TGTGCCAGCAGTTCGATTCCCGGGGATCGGGAATGGAACACTGAAGCTTTCTTT; CDR3: CASSSIPGDREWNTEAFF
size: .; V: TRBV19; D: TRBD1; J: TRBJ1-4; DNA: TGTGCCAGTAGTATGAGACAGGGCCTGAGGGACATTGAAAAACTGTTTTTT; CDR3: CASSMRQGLRDIEKLFF
size: .; V: TRBV19; D: .; J: TRBJ1-1; DNA: TGTGCCAGCCTGAAAGGAGGGGCCAGGGTGGTTTCCACTGAAGCTTTCTTT; CDR3: CASLKGGARVVSTEAFF
size: few; V: TRBV29-1; D: .; J: TRBJ2-2; DNA: TGCAGCGCCCACTTTGACACCGGGGAGCTGTTTTTT; CDR3: CSAHFDTGELFF
size: .; V: TRBV7-8; D: TRBD1; J: TRBJ1-4; DNA: TGTGCCAGCAGCTTAGCGGAGGGGGCGAGAGAAAAACTGTTTTTT; CDR3: CASSLAEGAREKLFF
size: .; V: TRBV6-5; D: .; J: TRBJ1-2; DNA: TGTGCCAGCAGATCCTCAGGGGTTGACGGCTACACCTTC; CDR3: CASRSSGVDGYTF
size: .; V: TRBV6-5; D: .; J: TRBJ2-1; DNA: TGTGCCAGCAGTTACGGGGGCGACTACAATGAGCAGTTCTTC; CDR3: CASSYGGDYNEQFF
size: .; V: TRBV5-4; D: .; J: TRBJ2-3; DNA: TGTGCCAGCAGCTTCGCGGGGCCCGATACGCAGTATTTT; CDR3: CASSFAGPDTQYF
size: once; V: TRBV24-1; D: .; J: TRBJ1-2; DNA: TGTGCCACCAGTGAATCCGGACAGAACTATGGCTACACCTTC; CDR3: CATSESGQNYGYTF
size: .; V: TRBV12-3/TRBV12-4; D: TRBD2; J: TRBJ2-1; DNA: TGTGCCTGGGGAAGCGGGGGGAGTGATGAGCAGTTCTTC; CDR3: CAWGSGGSDEQFF
size: .; V: TRBV18; D: TRBD2; J: TRBJ2-5; DNA: TGTGCCAGCTCACCAAGACTAGCGGGGGAGTATGAGACCCAGTACTTC; CDR3: CASSPRLAGEYETQYF
size: once; V: TRBV6-6; D: TRBD1; J: TRBJ2-7; DNA: TGTGCCAGCAGCCACCTCTCTACAGGGGGGCCTTACGAGCAGTACTTC; CDR3: CASSHLSTGGPYEQYF
size: .; V: TRBV28; D: .; J: TRBJ1-2; DNA: TGTGCCAGCAGTTTAGGGCAGGGTCTTGACTATGGCTACACCTTC; CDR3: CASSLGQGLDYGYTF
size: .; V: TRBV19; D: TRBD2; J: TRBJ2-2; DNA: TGTGCCAGTAGTTCCGTACTAGCGGGGGGGAACACCGGGGAGCTGTTTTTT; CDR3: CASSSVLAGGNTGELFF
size: .; V: TRBV29-1; D: TRBD2; J: TRBJ2-2; DNA: TGCAGCGGACAAGCGGGGGTCGACACCGGGGAGCTGTTTTTT; CDR3: CSGQAGVDTGELFF
size: .; V: TRBV6-5; D: .; J: TRBJ1-6; DNA: TGTGCCAGCAACCTGCAGCAAGGCGGAGATTCACCCCTCCACTTT; CDR3: CASNLQQGGDSPLHF
size: .; V: TRBV6-5; D: .; J: TRBJ2-1; DNA: TGTGCCAGCAGCTTCAGGGAATTCAACAATGAGCAGTTCTTC; CDR3: CASSFREFNNEQFF
size: few; V: TRBV7-2; D: .; J: TRBJ2-1; DNA: TGTGCCAGCAGCTTAGCGTGGGCGGGGAACTCCTACAATGAGCAGTTCTTC; CDR3: CASSLAWAGNSYNEQFF
size: .; V: TRBV4-2; D: TRBD2; J: TRBJ2-1; DNA: TGTGCCAGCAGCCACTCCGGGACTAGCGGTGACAATGAGCAGTTCTTC; CDR3: CASSHSGTSGDNEQFF
size: .; V: TRBV5-6; D: TRBD1; J: TRBJ1-5; DNA: TGTGCCAGCAGCCCTGACAGGGAGGATCAGCCCCAGCATTTT; CDR3: CASSPDREDQPQHF
size: .; V: TRBV2; D: .; J: TRBJ1-5; DNA: TGTGCCAGCAAGGCGGGGCCAGGAAGCAATCAGCCCCAGCATTTT; CDR3: CASKAGPGSNQPQHF